This TCR beta chain stems from a study of T cell repertoires in cytomegalovirus infection. Of note for this clonotype: Its antigen is undetermined.

This CDR3 has 17 amino acids. Per the germline V gene, CDR1 is SGHDT and CDR2 is YYEEEE. With 0 bases removed from V and 1 base from J, the gap between germline ends came to 11 bases. Study-level results: HLA-C-restricted CMV clonotypes gave the most frequent clonotype in two of eight donors.

In TCRdb, the reads were re-called with MiXCR into one record per CDR3 protein. The sample lists some 150,000 distinct CDR3 sequences, about a quarter occurring once. The sample taken for sequencing was PBMCs. V usage is TRBV5-6 and J usage is TRBJ1-6; D is unclear. This TCR derives from a human donor in good health (CMV status not recorded). Some clones in this sample may be carry-over from other donors' samples. The CDR3, as DNA: TGTGCCAGCAGCTTGGGGACCGCGGGGTCCTATAATTCACCCCTCCACTTT. Encoded protein: CASSLGTAGSYNSPLHF.